This is a list of T cell receptor beta chains from one sample in a study of CD8 T cells in Susac syndrome. TCRdb used MiXCR to reprocess the immunoSEQ multiplex PCR reads, holding one entry per CDR3 protein. The table has some 130,000 distinct CDR3 sequences, around 91% seen once. Material: CD8+ T cells from PBMCs. All receptors derive from a human donor with multiple sclerosis. The CDR3 runs from the conserved cysteine through the conserved F or W.

TRBJ2-7,TRBV6-5,CASSYSNRGGSDEQYF
TRBJ2-3,TRBV7-3,CASSLKRADTQYF
TRBJ2-7,TRBV19,CASSPGTTYEQYF
TRBJ1-2,TRBV12-3/TRBV12-4,CASSLGQVGGYTF
TRBJ2-2,TRBV20-1,CSASVWSGSGELFF
TRBJ2-7,TRBV27,CASSLVRASYYEQYF
TRBJ2-1,TRBV27,CASSLTGGAGLYNEQFF
TRBJ1-4,TRBV7-8,CASSPGLNNEKLFF
TRBJ2-7,TRBV7-6,CASSLGLGTSVDEQYF
TRBJ1-5,TRBV29-1,CSAREDSNQPQHF
TRBJ2-1,TRBV4-2,CASSQVLGEQFF
TRBJ2-1,TRBV4-3,CASSLQPGTGYNEQFF
TRBJ2-7,TRBV4-1,CASSPPGQGSYEQYF
TRBJ1-1,TRBV30,CAWSLPIVGRREAFF
TRBJ2-7,TRBV28,CASSLDYEQYF
TRBJ2-3,TRBV27,CASSYGTAISTDTQYF
TRBJ2-1,TRBV5-1,CASSSIEAYSASNEQFF
TRBJ2-7,TRBV7-6,CASSPRSLTYEQYF
TRBJ2-7,TRBV3-1,CASSQDWGSYEQYF
TRBJ2-7,TRBV28,CASSWDFYEQYF
TRBJ1-1,TRBV5-6,CASSLQGDTEAFF
TRBJ2-7,TRBV4-1,CASSPPGSDEQYF
TRBJ2-5,TRBV27,CASSSRDIKETQYF
TRBJ2-7,TRBV12-3/TRBV12-4,CASNTGTDFYEQYF
TRBJ2-7,TRBV28,CASSLMPSNSYEQYF
TRBJ1-2,TRBV19,CASSIAVRANYGYTF
TRBJ2-2,TRBV30,CAWSNPTATGYFGELFF
TRBJ2-3,TRBV9,CASSVGAWELKQYF
TRBJ2-2,TRBV7-8,CAGEDDTGELFF
TRBJ2-5,TRBV3-1,CASSPVRETQYF
TRBJ2-1,TRBV6-9,CASSYRVGLAGGPEVIEQFF
TRBJ1-2,TRBV12-3/TRBV12-4,CASCPAADNYGYTF
TRBJ1-5,TRBV4-1,CASSQVQGAGQPQHF
TRBJ1-1,TRBV2,CASKVDTEAFF
TRBJ2-7,TRBV7-9,CASSTRANPLEQYF
TRBJ2-1,TRBV20-1,CSADYLGSYNEQFF
TRBJ2-7,TRBV9,CASSVEDGDYEQYF
TRBJ2-7,TRBV4-1,CASSQDLTFGYEQYF
TRBJ2-7,TRBV5-4,CASSHPMGYEQYF
TRBJ2-3,TRBV13,CASSFVETDTQYF
TRBJ2-2,TRBV15,CATAGTSGSTGELFF
TRBJ2-5,TRBV4-1,CASSQENRGGVTQYF
TRBJ1-2,TRBV29-1,CSVHEYGYTF
TRBJ2-6,TRBV12-5,CASGASGGANVLTF
TRBJ2-7,TRBV5-1,CASSLDLDYEQYF
TRBJ2-1,TRBV12-3/TRBV12-4,CASSLTGSPYNEQFF
TRBJ1-4,TRBV28,CASSLPREANEKLFF
TRBJ2-7,TRBV27,CASSLFGTGTYEQYF
TRBJ2-7,TRBV4-2,CASSQEWVDVAYEQYF
TRBJ2-1,TRBV6-5,CASSSRDSYNEQFF
TRBJ1-2,TRBV13,CASSLQGSHGYTF
TRBJ1-2,TRBV4-1,CASSYRDGGNYGYTF
TRBJ2-3,TRBV6-5,CASSLAGVADTQYF
TRBJ1-1,TRBV3-1,CASSHDEEMNTEAFF
TRBJ2-4,TRBV30,CAWTPLPGFAIQYF
TRBJ1-1,TRBV30,CAWEAGMNTEAFF
TRBJ1-4,TRBV6-5,CASSYVGATNEKLFF
TRBJ2-1,TRBV29-1,CSVEDLGLAAQSSYNEQFF
TRBJ2-7,TRBV4-2,CASSHAPGHEQYF